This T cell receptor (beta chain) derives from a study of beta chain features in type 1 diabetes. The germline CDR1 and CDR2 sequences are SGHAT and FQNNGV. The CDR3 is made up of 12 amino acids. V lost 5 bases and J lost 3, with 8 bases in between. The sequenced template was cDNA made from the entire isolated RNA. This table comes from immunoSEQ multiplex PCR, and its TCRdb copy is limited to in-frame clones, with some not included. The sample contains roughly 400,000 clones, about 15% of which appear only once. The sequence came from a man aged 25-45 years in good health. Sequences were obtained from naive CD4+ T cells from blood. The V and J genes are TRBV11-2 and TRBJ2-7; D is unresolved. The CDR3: CASSPESYEQYV. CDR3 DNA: TGTGCCAGCAGCCCAGAAAGCTACGAGCAGTACGTC.